These T cell receptor beta chains were read from a single sample in a study of cytomegalovirus exposure and HLA in healthy donors. The assay was immunoSEQ multiplex PCR, and TCRdb's table has in-frame clones only and misses some. The table lists around 120,000 clones, approximately 80% of them singletons. The sample taken for sequencing was PBMCs. The receptor set was obtained from a girl aged 2 to 9 in good health and CMV-seronegative. The CDR3 runs from the conserved cysteine through the conserved F or W. D genes are given only for firm matches. Size is stated for part of the rows, as once, few or many counts, or as a class when the clone is expanded.

TRBJ2-7 | - | TRBD1 | TRBV25-1 | TGTGCCAGCAGTGGCTTGGACAGGGGGACTTACTACGAGCAGTACTTC | CASSGLDRGTYYEQYF
TRBJ1-2 | - | TRBD1 | TRBV4-1 | TGCGCCAGCAATTTAAGGACAGGGGGGAACTATGGCTACACCTTC | CASNLRTGGNYGYTF
TRBJ2-6 | - | - | TRBV27 | TGTGCCAGCAGTTTAGGAGGCCTCTCTGGGGCCAACGTCCTGACTTTC | CASSLGGLSGANVLTF
TRBJ1-6 | - | TRBD1 | TRBV7-6 | TGTGCCAGCAGCCCAACCGGACAGGGAAATTCACCCCTCCACTTT | CASSPTGQGNSPLHF
TRBJ1-5 | once | - | TRBV25-1 | TGTGCCAGCAGTAGCTCTCCGGACAGAAATCAGCCCCAGCATTTT | CASSSSPDRNQPQHF
TRBJ1-4 | - | TRBD1 | TRBV25-1 | TGTGCCAGCAGTGACGGACAGGACCGGACTAATGAAAAACTGTTTTTT | CASSDGQDRTNEKLFF
TRBJ2-5 | - | - | TRBV5-8 | TGTGCCAGCAGCTTGGCGTTTCGGTCAAACCAGGGGGGCGAGAAAGAGACCCAGTACTTC | CASSLAFRSNQGGEKETQYF
TRBJ1-1 | - | - | TRBV27 | TGTGCCAGCAGTTATGGCCGGGGGTTGAACACTGAAGCTTTCTTT | CASSYGRGLNTEAFF
TRBJ2-5 | - | TRBD2 | TRBV9 | TGTGCCAGCAGCGTAGATCCGGGAGGACGGGAGACCCAGTACTTC | CASSVDPGGRETQYF
TRBJ2-7 | - | - | TRBV30 | TGTGCCTGGAGTGCGTACAGGGACGAGCAGTACTTC | CAWSAYRDEQYF
TRBJ2-5 | once | TRBD2 | TRBV19 | TGTGCCAGTAGCCCCCGGCTAGCGGGGGGGACGTACCAAGAGACCCAGTACTTC | CASSPRLAGGTYQETQYF
TRBJ1-2 | - | - | TRBV19 | TGTGCCAGTAGTGAGCGTGGCGGTGGCTACACCTTC | CASSERGGGYTF
TRBJ2-7 | - | - | TRBV5-6 | TGTGCCAGCAGCTCCGGGAGCTACGAGCAGTACTTC | CASSSGSYEQYF
TRBJ2-7 | - | TRBD2 | TRBV10-3 | TGTGTCCCATACCGGACTAGCGGGAGGATGCAGATAGAGCAGTACTTC | CVPYRTSGRMQIEQYF
TRBJ1-1 | once | TRBD1 | TRBV5-6 | TGTGCCAGCAGCCCCAGGGGGCGTAAGGATGAAGCTTTCTTT | CASSPRGRKDEAFF
TRBJ2-1 | - | - | TRBV19 | TGTGCCAGTAGTACCCACTCGAGTCCCATCTCCAATGAGCAGTTCTTC | CASSTHSSPISNEQFF
TRBJ1-1 | - | - | TRBV10-3 | TGTGCCATCAGTGAAGGTCAGGGGACTGAAGCTTTCTTT | CAISEGQGTEAFF
TRBJ1-3 | - | - | TRBV5-8 | TGTGCCAGCACCTCCCTCCTTGGGGCTTCTGGAAACACCATATATTTT | CASTSLLGASGNTIYF
TRBJ2-7 | - | - | TRBV7-9 | TGTGCCAGCAGCTTAGTGCGGTTCTCCTACGAGCAGTACTTC | CASSLVRFSYEQYF
TRBJ2-7 | - | TRBD2 | TRBV13 | TGTGCCAGCAGTTACGGGACTAGCGGCTACGAGCAGTACTTC | CASSYGTSGYEQYF
TRBJ2-7 | - | - | TRBV19 | TGTGCCAGTAGTATTAACGGGGGTCCCTACGAGCAGTACTTC | CASSINGGPYEQYF
TRBJ1-6 | - | TRBD1 | TRBV27 | TGTGCCAGCAGCCAAGGACAGGGGCTCTATAATTCACCCCTCCACTTT | CASSQGQGLYNSPLHF
TRBJ2-3 | - | - | TRBV5-6 | TGTGCCAGCAGCTTTTTGGGCCGTGGAGATACGCAGTATTTT | CASSFLGRGDTQYF
TRBJ2-7 | - | - | TRBV28 | TGTGCCAGCAGTTGGGGAAAGGGCAGGGGAAGCAGCAAGTCCTACGAGCAGTACTTC | CASSWGKGRGSSKSYEQYF
TRBJ2-5 | once | TRBD1 | TRBV13 | TGTGCCAGCAGCCGGACAGGACAAGAGACCCAGTACTTC | CASSRTGQETQYF
TRBJ1-1 | - | - | TRBV6-4 | TGTGCCAGCAGCCCCAGGGCCACTGAAGCTTTCTTT | CASSPRATEAFF
TRBJ1-4 | - | TRBD1 | TRBV25-1 | TGTGCCAGCAGTGAAGACAGGGTCGGAAATGAAAAACTGTTTTTT | CASSEDRVGNEKLFF
TRBJ1-6 | - | - | TRBV18 | TGTGCCAGCTCACCCCCACTCCGCGATACGGGTTCACCCCTCCACTTT | CASSPPLRDTGSPLHF
TRBJ1-1 | - | - | TRBV27 | TGTGCCAGCAGTTTATACCTCGGGGGGACTGAAGCTTTCTTT | CASSLYLGGTEAFF
TRBJ2-1 | - | - | TRBV9 | TGTGCCAGCAGCGTAGTTTTGGGGGGTGAGCAGTTCTTC | CASSVVLGGEQFF
TRBJ2-3 | - | - | TRBV6-4 | TGTGCCAGCAGTGAGGGCATTGGCACAGATACGCAGTATTTT | CASSEGIGTDTQYF
TRBJ1-5 | few | - | TRBV4-3 | TGCGCCAGCAGCCAAGATTGGCCGTTCAGCAATCAGCCCCAGCATTTT | CASSQDWPFSNQPQHF
TRBJ1-6 | - | - | TRBV6-1 | TGTGCCAGCAGTGAAGTACGTTTTAGCTCCTATAATTCACCCCTCCACTTT | CASSEVRFSSYNSPLHF
TRBJ2-5 | - | - | TRBV7-9 | TGTGCCAGCCACGAATCAGGCTCCGAGACCCAGTACTTC | CASHESGSETQYF
TRBJ2-5 | - | - | TRBV2 | TGTGCCAGCAGTGGTGCAGAAACACAAGAGACCCAGTACTTC | CASSGAETQETQYF
TRBJ2-3 | - | - | TRBV5-1 | TGCGCCAGCAGCGTGCACTTTGGAGATACGCAGTATTTT | CASSVHFGDTQYF
TRBJ2-5 | - | - | TRBV10-1 | TGCGCCAGCAGTGACTCGACTCAGGGAAGGGGGACCCAGTACTTC | CASSDSTQGRGTQYF
TRBJ1-4 | - | - | TRBV7-2 | TGTGCCAGCAGCTTATTATACTCTAATGAAAAACTGTTTTTT | CASSLLYSNEKLFF
TRBJ2-6 | medium-sized | TRBD1 | TRBV19 | TGTGCCTCGGACCAGGGGGCCGGGGCCAACGCCCTGACTTTC | CASDQGAGANALTF
TRBJ1-2 | - | TRBD1 | TRBV4-3 | TGCGCCAGCAGCCCCAACCGCGGGACAGGGGGGGGGATCTATGGCTACACCTTC | CASSPNRGTGGGIYGYTF
TRBJ2-5 | - | TRBD2 | TRBV7-6 | TGTGCCAGCAGCCAAAGGGACTACTCGCTAGAGACCCAGTACTTC | CASSQRDYSLETQYF
TRBJ1-4 | - | - | TRBV4-2 | TGTGCCAGCAGCCAAGTTTCGGTGGCAGGGGCAAATGAAAAACTGTTTTTT | CASSQVSVAGANEKLFF
TRBJ2-5 | once | - | TRBV27 | TGTGCCAGCAGTTTCATCGGGGAGACCCAGTACTTC | CASSFIGETQYF
TRBJ1-1 | - | - | TRBV30 | TGTGCCTGGGGTTACGGCGGGGGAGTTGAAGCTTTCTTT | CAWGYGGGVEAFF
TRBJ2-5 | - | - | TRBV4-1 | TGCGCCAGCAGCCAAGTTACCGGGATCCAAGAGACCCAGTACTTC | CASSQVTGIQETQYF
TRBJ2-2 | - | - | TRBV7-2 | TGTGCCAGCAGCTTAGACCCAGGGGCTTCGAGGGAGCTGTTTTTT | CASSLDPGASRELFF
TRBJ2-5 | - | TRBD1 | TRBV7-9 | TGTGCCAGCAGCGCGCCCGGGACAGCACAAGAGACCCAGTACTTC | CASSAPGTAQETQYF
TRBJ2-2 | few | TRBD1 | TRBV18 | TGTGCCAGCTCACCACTGCAGGGGGCCGGGGAGCTGTTTTTT | CASSPLQGAGELFF
TRBJ2-7 | - | TRBD1 | TRBV19 | TGTGCCTCAGCCGCGGGGCAGGGGGCGGCCTACGAGCAGTACTTC | CASAAGQGAAYEQYF
TRBJ2-7 | once | - | TRBV30 | TGTGCCTGGAGTGACTGGTTCACTTACGAGCAGTACTTC | CAWSDWFTYEQYF
TRBJ2-3 | - | TRBD2 | TRBV7-3 | TGTGCCAGCAGCCAATTACCACTAGCGGGCACAGATACGCAGTATTTT | CASSQLPLAGTDTQYF
TRBJ2-3 | - | TRBD2 | TRBV13 | TGTGCCAGCAGCTTAGGCCGAGCGGGGGGAGGAGATACGCAGTATTTT | CASSLGRAGGGDTQYF
TRBJ1-1 | - | - | TRBV7-6 | TGTGCCAGCAGCCCCTCGGGCACTGAAGCTTTCTTT | CASSPSGTEAFF
TRBJ1-5 | - | - | TRBV7-6 | TGTGCCAGCGCAGGGATCAATCAGCCCCAGCATTTT | CASAGINQPQHF
TRBJ1-1 | once | - | TRBV7-2 | TGTGCCAGCAGCCCCCCGGGGATCATGAACACTGAAGCTTTCTTT | CASSPPGIMNTEAFF
TRBJ2-5 | - | - | TRBV7-9 | TGTGCCAGCAGCTCTGTCCCGGGACAATCAATCCAAGAGACCCAGTACTTC | CASSSVPGQSIQETQYF
TRBJ2-5 | - | TRBD2 | TRBV30 | TGTGCCTGGACGCTAGCGGGGGGGCTAGAGACCCAGTACTTC | CAWTLAGGLETQYF
TRBJ2-5 | - | TRBD2 | TRBV10-3 | TGTGCCATAGGGACTAGCCAAGAGACCCAGTACTTC | CAIGTSQETQYF
TRBJ2-5 | - | TRBD2 | TRBV13 | TGTGCCAGCAGAGACGGGCTAGCGGGGGAGACCCAGTACTTC | CASRDGLAGETQYF